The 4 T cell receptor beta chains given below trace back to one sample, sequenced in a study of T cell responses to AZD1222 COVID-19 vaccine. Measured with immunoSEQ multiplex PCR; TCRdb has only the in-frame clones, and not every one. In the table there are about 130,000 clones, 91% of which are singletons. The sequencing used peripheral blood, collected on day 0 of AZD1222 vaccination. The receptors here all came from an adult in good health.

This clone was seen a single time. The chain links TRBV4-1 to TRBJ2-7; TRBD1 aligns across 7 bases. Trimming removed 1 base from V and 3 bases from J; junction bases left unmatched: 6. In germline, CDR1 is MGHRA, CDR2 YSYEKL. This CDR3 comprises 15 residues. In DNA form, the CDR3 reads TGCGCCAGCAGCCAAGCGGGCACAGGGGTCTACGAGCAGTACTTC. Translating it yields CASSQAGTGVYEQYF.

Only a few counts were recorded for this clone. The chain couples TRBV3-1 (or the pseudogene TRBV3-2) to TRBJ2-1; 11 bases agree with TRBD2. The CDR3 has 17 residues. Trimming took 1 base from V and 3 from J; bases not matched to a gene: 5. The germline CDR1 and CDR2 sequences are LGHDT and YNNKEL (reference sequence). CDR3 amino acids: CASSQGSGLADYNEQFF. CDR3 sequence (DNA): TGTGCCAGCAGCCAAGGATCGGGACTAGCGGACTACAATGAGCAGTTCTTC.

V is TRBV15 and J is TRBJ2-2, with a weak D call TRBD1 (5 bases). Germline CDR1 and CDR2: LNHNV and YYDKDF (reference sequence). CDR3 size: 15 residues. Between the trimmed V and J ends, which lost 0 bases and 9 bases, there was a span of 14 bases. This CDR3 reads CATSRDTSRVRELFF. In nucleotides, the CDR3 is TGTGCCACCAGCAGAGATACCTCCAGGGTACGGGAGCTGTTTTTT.

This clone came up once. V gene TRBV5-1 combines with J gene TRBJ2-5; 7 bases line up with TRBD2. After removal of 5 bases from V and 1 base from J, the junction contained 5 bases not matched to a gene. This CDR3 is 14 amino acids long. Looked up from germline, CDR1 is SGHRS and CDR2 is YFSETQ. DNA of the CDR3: TGCGCCAGCAGACCTTCTAGCGGCCAAGAGACCCAGTACTTC. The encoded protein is CASRPSSGQETQYF.